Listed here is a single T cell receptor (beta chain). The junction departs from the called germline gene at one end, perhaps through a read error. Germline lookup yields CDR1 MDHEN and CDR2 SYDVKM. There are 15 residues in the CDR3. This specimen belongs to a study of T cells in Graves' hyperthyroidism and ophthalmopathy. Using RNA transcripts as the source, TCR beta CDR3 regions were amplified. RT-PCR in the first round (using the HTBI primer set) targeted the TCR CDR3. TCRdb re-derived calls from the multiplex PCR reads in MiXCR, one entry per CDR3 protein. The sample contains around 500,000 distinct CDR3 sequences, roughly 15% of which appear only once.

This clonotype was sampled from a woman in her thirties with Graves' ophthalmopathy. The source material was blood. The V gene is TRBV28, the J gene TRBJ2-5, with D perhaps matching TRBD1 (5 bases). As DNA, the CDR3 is TGTGCCAGCAATACAGGTTTCGGGTGCCAAGAGACCAAGTACTTC. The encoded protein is CASNTGFGCQETKYF.